A single sample is the source of the 20 T cell receptor beta chains below, sequenced in a study of control samples from healthy donors and cancer patients. TCRdb's copy holds only in-frame clones and misses some; the assay was immunoSEQ multiplex PCR. The data show about 180,000 clones, more than 80% seen once. Sequencing was performed on blood. Receptor source: a man aged 25 to 40 in good health.

This clone was observed once. J is TRBJ2-7 and V is TRBV9; TRBD2 might be the D (5 bases). Germline CDR1 reads SGDLS; CDR2 reads YYNGEE. This CDR3 contains 14 residues. Between the trimmed V and J ends, which lost 0 bases and 5 bases, there was a span of 12 bases. CDR3 protein: CASSVDGRVHEQYF. For the CDR3, the DNA is TGTGCCAGCAGCGTAGATGGGCGGGTCCACGAGCAGTACTTC.

This clone was observed once. The V gene is TRBV18, the J gene TRBJ1-1; D is uncertain. This CDR3 has 13 amino acids. Trimming took off 4 bases at V and 4 bases at J, with 10 bases between the two ends. Germline assignment: CDR1 KGHSH and CDR2 LQKENI. Here the CDR3 DNA reads TGTGCCAGCTCACGGGAAGTAGGCACTGAAGCTTTCTTT. It translates to CASSREVGTEAFF. The full variable domain, in which reference TRBV18 and TRBJ1-1 provide the parts outside the CDR3, is NAGVMQNPRHLVRRRGQEARLRCSPMKGHSHVYWYRQLPEEGLKFMVYLQKENIIDESGMPKERFSAEFPKEGPSILRIQQVVRGDSAAYFCASSREVGTEAFFGQGTRLTVV.

This clone was seen once. This rearrangement joins TRBV19 to TRBJ1-4; D remains ambiguous. The CDR3 sequence is 14 residues long. Germline CDR1 LNHDA, CDR2 SQIVND (reference sequence). V was trimmed by 3 bases and J by 0 bases, leaving 5 bases between them. The CDR3 coding sequence is TGTGCCAGTAGTATCCAAGCAACTAATGAAAAACTGTTTTTT. Translation: CASSIQATNEKLFF.

This clone has just one count. V and J are TRBV6-1 and TRBJ2-7; D is perhaps TRBD1 (6 bases). The V gene's germline CDR1 is MNHNS and CDR2 SASEGT. Trimming stripped 3 bases from V and 6 bases from J, with 12 bases between. This CDR3 is 13 amino acids long. This CDR3 reads CASSDPGAGEQYF. CDR3 DNA: TGTGCCAGCAGTGACCCAGGGGCGGGCGAGCAGTACTTC.

The gene calls are TRBV9 and TRBJ2-3, with D perhaps given as TRBD1 or TRBD2 (5 bases each). Trimming removed 0 bases at V and 5 bases at J, with 22 bases between. CDR3 length: 18 amino acids. CDR1 and CDR2 (germline): SGDLS, YYNGEE. The CDR3 sequence is CASSVDIGDRRPRDTQYF. The CDR3, as DNA: TGTGCCAGCAGCGTAGATATCGGGGACCGAAGACCCAGAGATACGCAGTATTTT. Full variable domain (missing parts from reference TRBV9 and TRBJ2-3): DSGVTQTPKHLITATGQRVTLRCSPRSGDLSVYWYQQSLDQGLQFLIQYYNGEERAKGNILERFSAQQFPDLHSELNLSSLELGDSALYFCASSVDIGDRRPRDTQYFGPGTRLTVL.

V usage is TRBV29-1 and J usage is TRBJ1-1; TRBD1 is a possible D gene (5 bases). Trimming stripped 2 bases from V and 0 bases from J, with 7 bases between. Looked up from germline, CDR1 is SQVTM and CDR2 is ANQGSEA. The CDR3 consists of 13 residues. The CDR3 spells CSVESGLNTEAFF. For the CDR3, the DNA is TGCAGCGTTGAATCAGGGCTGAACACTGAAGCTTTCTTT.

The chain is built from TRBV3-1 (or the pseudogene TRBV3-2) and TRBJ1-1; D is uncertain. Trimming shortened V by 4 bases and J by 2 bases, and 11 bases separated the two germline ends. This CDR3 spans 14 amino acids. The V gene's germline CDR1 is LGHDT and CDR2 YNNKEL (reference sequence). The CDR3 DNA reads TGTGCCAGCAGCCGTAAGTACAGCAACACTGAAGCTTTCTTT. Translation gives CASSRKYSNTEAFF.

The genes are TRBV5-1 and TRBJ2-5, with D possibly being TRBD2 (5 bases). Germline lookup yields CDR1 SGHRS and CDR2 YFSETQ. This CDR3 is built from 14 residues. Trimming left V 2 bases short and J 1 base short, with 9 bases between. The CDR3 here is CASSFARAQETQYF. In DNA form, the CDR3 reads TGCGCCAGCAGCTTCGCGCGGGCCCAAGAGACCCAGTACTTC.

The CDR3 loop reads CASSSSGNSPLHF. The CDR3 region has the DNA TGTGCCAGCAGCTCATCTGGGAATTCACCCCTCCACTTT. The V and J genes are TRBV12-3 or TRBV12-4 and TRBJ1-6; unclear D gene. There are 13 residues in the CDR3. V was pared by 6 bases and J by 7 bases, with 10 bases between.

This chain uses TRBV5-1 with TRBJ2-2, with TRBD1 matching 7 bases. V shed 0 bases and J 6 bases; nucleotides not matched to a gene: 5. The CDR3 is 15 amino acids. Germline values: CDR1 SGHRS, CDR2 YFSETQ. CDR3 coding DNA: TGCGCCAGCAGCTTGGGGGACAGCTCAGCCGGGGAGCTGTTTTTT. This sequence encodes CASSLGDSSAGELFF.

This clone was recorded once. V gene TRBV5-1 combines with J gene TRBJ1-5, with D tentatively TRBD1 (5 bases). CDR1 is SGHRS, CDR2 YFSETQ, per germline. V shed 1 base and J shed 0 bases, with 8 bases lying between them. The CDR3 is 15 amino acids. The CDR3 region has the DNA TGCGCCAGCAGCTTGACAGGAGATAGCAATCAGCCCCAGCATTTT. Encoded protein: CASSLTGDSNQPQHF.

V usage is TRBV12-3 or TRBV12-4 and J usage is TRBJ1-2; D perhaps matches TRBD1 (5 bases). Trimming took 5 bases from V and 4 from J, leaving 11 bases between them. This CDR3 is built from 13 residues. Here the CDR3 DNA reads TGTGCCAGCAGTACTGACAGCCTCTATGGCTACACCTTC. Amino acid sequence: CASSTDSLYGYTF.

This chain connects TRBV30 to TRBJ1-1; 11 bases align to TRBD1. CDR3 length: 16 residues. The V and J ends lost 3 bases and 4 bases, in that order; junction bases with no gene match: 10. From germline, CDR1 is GTSNPN and CDR2 SVGIG (reference sequence). This chain's CDR3 is CAWSTGTGGFSTEAFF. The CDR3 bases are TGTGCCTGGAGCACCGGGACAGGGGGGTTTAGCACTGAAGCTTTCTTT.

In nucleotides, the CDR3 is TGTGCCAGCAGAGACCCGGGACAGGGGAATGAAAAACTGTTTTTT. It specifies CASRDPGQGNEKLFF. The V gene is TRBV27, the J gene TRBJ1-4; the match to TRBD1 covers 10 bases. V gave up 6 bases and J gave up 5 bases; unmatched junction bases: 6. CDR1 MNHEY and CDR2 SMNVEV come from the germline V gene (reference sequence). The CDR3 totals 15 residues.

The V and J genes are TRBV6-5 and TRBJ2-7, with 8 bases lining up with TRBD2. The germline V gene has CDR1 MNHEY and CDR2 SVGAGI. This CDR3 is built from 15 residues. Trimming at V came to 6 bases and at J to 3 bases, leaving 10 bases not matched to a gene. CDR3 region: CASRPSGTSFYEQYF. In nucleotides, the CDR3 is TGTGCCAGCAGACCTTCCGGGACTAGTTTCTACGAGCAGTACTTC.

This chain uses TRBV7-6 with TRBJ1-3, with no clear D. CDR3 length equals 16 residues. The V gene's germline CDR1 is SGHVS and CDR2 FNYEAQ. Deletions cut 5 bases from V and 0 bases from J, with 14 bases between. The CDR3 nucleotides are TGTGCCAGCAGCCCCCGGGATCCCAGCTCTGGAAACACCATATATTTT. Protein sequence: CASSPRDPSSGNTIYF.

J is TRBJ2-7 and V is TRBV5-1; D tentatively fits TRBD1 or TRBD2 (5 bases each). Germline CDR1 is SGHRS and CDR2 is YFSETQ. The CDR3 is made up of 15 amino acids. V was pared by 3 bases and J by 5 bases, with 18 bases between. CDR3 loop: CASSWGRGIQDEQYF. For the CDR3, the DNA is TGCGCCAGCAGCTGGGGACGTGGCATACAGGACGAGCAGTACTTC.

This rearrangement joins TRBV20-1 to TRBJ1-5, with D maybe TRBD1 (5 bases). Germline-derived CDR1 and CDR2 are DFQATT and SNEGSKA (reference sequence). This CDR3 has 17 residues. V was pared by 3 bases and J by 2 bases, with 20 bases between. The CDR3 coding sequence is TGCAGTGCTAGTGAACGAGCAGTCAAAGGGGGCAATCAGCCCCAGCATTTT. Its protein product is CSASERAVKGGNQPQHF.

The chain recombines TRBV7-2 with TRBJ1-2; no clear D gene. The V end lost 5 bases, the J end lost 6 bases, and 10 bases lay between the germline ends. The CDR3 contains 12 residues. Per the germline V gene, CDR1 is SGHTA and CDR2 is FQGNSA. CDR3 region: CASSTRTDGYTF. The CDR3 DNA is TGTGCCAGCAGCACCCGGACGGATGGCTACACCTTC.

The chain has TRBV18 and TRBJ1-3; 7 positions agree with TRBD1. The ends lost 4 bases at V and 3 bases at J; junction bases unmatched: 12. The CDR3 contains 17 residues. From germline, CDR1 is KGHSH and CDR2 LQKENI. CDR3 loop: CASSQHGPGQLGNTIYF. The CDR3 nucleotides read TGTGCCAGCTCACAACACGGCCCGGGACAGCTTGGAAACACCATATATTTT.